Given below is one T cell receptor beta chain in context. Its antigen is currently unknown. V lost 5 bases to trimming and J lost 0 bases, with 9 bases between them. The CDR3 is 14 residues long. Germline CDR1 and CDR2: SGHVS and FQNEAQ. Clones were read by immunoSEQ multiplex PCR, and TCRdb kept only the in-frame ones, dropping some. This table holds roughly 700,000 clones, 90% found once. These data come from a study of shared clonotypes between healthy human individuals. Study-wide findings and caveats: An anticipated effect of sequencing depth on clonotype sharing among donors was recognized.

The rearrangement joins TRBV7-8 to TRBJ2-3; no clear D gene. Material: memory CD8+ T cells from PBMCs. Regarding subset: CD45RO+ cells pooled with CCR7-negative TemRA cells. The origin of this receptor is a man between 18 and 35 years old in good health. Some clones in this sample may be carry-over from other donors' samples. The DNA of the CDR3 is TGTGCCAGCAGCCCCAGACCGAGCACAGATACGCAGTATTTT. Its protein is CASSPRPSTDTQYF.